The clone carrying this TCR beta chain was observed a few times. CDR1 and CDR2 from the germline V gene are SGDLS and YYNGEE. V was cut by 0 bases and J by 7 bases, with 11 bases left in between. This CDR3 region has 13 residues. TCRdb reanalysed the RT-PCR reads using MiXCR and keeps one entry per CDR3 protein. This sample yields around 700,000 distinct CDR3 sequences, of which 12% to 15% are seen a single time; roughly 4% belongs to the top ten. This TCR was recovered from a female donor in good health, serving as a healthy control. The sample comprised memory CD4+ T cells from blood. This chain joins TRBV9 and TRBJ2-7; no clear D. As DNA, the CDR3 is TGTGCCAGCAGCGTAGCCCCGGTGGGAGAGCAGTACTTC. Translated, it gives CASSVAPVGEQYF.